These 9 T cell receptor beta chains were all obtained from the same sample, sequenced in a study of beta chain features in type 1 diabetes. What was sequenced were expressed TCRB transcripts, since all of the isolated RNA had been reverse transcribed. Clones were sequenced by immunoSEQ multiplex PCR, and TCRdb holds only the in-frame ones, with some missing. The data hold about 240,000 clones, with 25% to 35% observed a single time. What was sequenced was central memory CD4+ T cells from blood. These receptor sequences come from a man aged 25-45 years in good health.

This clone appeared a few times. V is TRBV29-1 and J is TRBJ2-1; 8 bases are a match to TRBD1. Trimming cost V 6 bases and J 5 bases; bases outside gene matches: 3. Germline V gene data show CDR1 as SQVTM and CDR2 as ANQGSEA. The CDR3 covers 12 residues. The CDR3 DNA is TGCAGCGTCCGGGACAGGCACAATGAGCAGTTCTTC. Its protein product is CSVRDRHNEQFF.

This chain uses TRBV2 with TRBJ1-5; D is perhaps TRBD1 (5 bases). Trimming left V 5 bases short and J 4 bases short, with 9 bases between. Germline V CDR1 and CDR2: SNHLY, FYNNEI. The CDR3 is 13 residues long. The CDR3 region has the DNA TGTGCCAGCAGTCGGGACCTAAATCAGCCCCAGCATTTT. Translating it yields CASSRDLNQPQHF.

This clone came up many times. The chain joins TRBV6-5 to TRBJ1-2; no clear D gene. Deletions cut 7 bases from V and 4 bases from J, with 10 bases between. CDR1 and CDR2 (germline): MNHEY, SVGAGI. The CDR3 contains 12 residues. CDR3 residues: CASTDTGYGYTF. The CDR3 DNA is TGTGCCAGCACCGATACGGGCTATGGCTACACCTTC.

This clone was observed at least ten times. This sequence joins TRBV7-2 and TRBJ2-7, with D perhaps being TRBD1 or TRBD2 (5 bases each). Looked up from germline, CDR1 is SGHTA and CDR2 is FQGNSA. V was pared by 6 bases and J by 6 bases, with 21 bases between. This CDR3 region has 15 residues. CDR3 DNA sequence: TGTGCCAGCAGTCCCCCGGGACGGCTACGGGGCGAGCAGTACTTC. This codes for CASSPPGRLRGEQYF.

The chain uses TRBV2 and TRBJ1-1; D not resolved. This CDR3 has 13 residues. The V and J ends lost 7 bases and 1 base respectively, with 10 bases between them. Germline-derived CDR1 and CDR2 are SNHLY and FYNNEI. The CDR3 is CASNFWTNTEAFF. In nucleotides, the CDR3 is TGTGCCAGCAATTTTTGGACGAACACTGAAGCTTTCTTT.

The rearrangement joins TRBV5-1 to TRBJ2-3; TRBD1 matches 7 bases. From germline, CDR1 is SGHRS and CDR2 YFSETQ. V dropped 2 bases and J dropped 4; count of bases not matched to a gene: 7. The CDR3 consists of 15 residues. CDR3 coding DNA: TGCGCCAGCAGCTTACAGGGGCGAGAGGCAGATACGCAGTATTTT. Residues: CASSLQGREADTQYF.

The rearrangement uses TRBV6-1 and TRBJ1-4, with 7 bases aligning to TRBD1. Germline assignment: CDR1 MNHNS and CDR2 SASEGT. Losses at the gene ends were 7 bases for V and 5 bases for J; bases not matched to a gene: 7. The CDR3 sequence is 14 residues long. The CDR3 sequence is CASTLQGTNEKLFF. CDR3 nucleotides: TGTGCCAGCACCCTACAGGGGACGAATGAAAAACTGTTTTTT.

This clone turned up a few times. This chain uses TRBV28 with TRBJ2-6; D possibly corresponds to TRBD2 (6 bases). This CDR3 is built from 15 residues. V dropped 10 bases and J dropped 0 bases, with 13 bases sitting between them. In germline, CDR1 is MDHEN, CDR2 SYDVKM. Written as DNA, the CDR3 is TGTGCCACAGGATCCGGGAGCTCTGGGGCCAACGTCCTGACTTTC. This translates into CATGSGSSGANVLTF. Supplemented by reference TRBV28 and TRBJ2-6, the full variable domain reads DVKVTQSSRYLVKRTGEKVFLECVQDMDHENMFWYRQDPGLGLRLIYFSYDVKMKEKGDIPEGYSVSREKKERFSLILESASTNQTSMYLCATGSGSSGANVLTFGAGSRLTVL.

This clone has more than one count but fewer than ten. CDR3 coding DNA: TGTGCCTGGAGGGCTAGCGGGAAACATAACACCGGGGAGCTGTTTTTT. It codes for CAWRASGKHNTGELFF. This rearrangement joins TRBV30 to TRBJ2-2; 9 nucleotides align to TRBD2. Germline CDR1 GTSNPN, CDR2 SVGIG (reference sequence). The CDR3 loop spans 16 amino acids. V lost 3 bases and J lost 2; bases outside the gene matches: 7.